This TCR beta chain was sequenced for a study of cytomegalovirus exposure and HLA in healthy donors. The CDR3 contains 15 residues. J was trimmed by 6 bases and V by 0 bases; bases with no gene match: 2. Germline CDR1 is SGHAT and CDR2 is FQNNGV. PCR was performed using 60 Vbeta and 13 Jbeta primers. Clones were read by immunoSEQ multiplex PCR, and TCRdb kept only the in-frame ones, dropping some. The repertoire holds 65,000 to 85,000 clones, about 70% seen once, with 9% to 13% in the top ten. Sequenced sample: PBMCs. The TCR comes from a male donor in good health and CMV-seropositive. The chain links TRBV11-2 to TRBJ2-1; 10 bases fit TRBD2. CDR3 in amino acids: CASSLESGRANEQFF. The CDR3 bases are TGTGCCAGCAGCTTAGAGAGCGGGAGGGCCAATGAGCAGTTCTTC. Full variable domain (outside the CDR3, taken from reference TRBV11-2 and TRBJ2-1): EAGVAQSPRYKIIEKRQSVAFWCNPISGHATLYWYQQILGQGPKLLIQFQNNGVVDDSQLPKDRFSAERLKGVDSTLKIQPAKLEDSAVYLCASSLESGRANEQFFGPGTRLTVL.